This TCR beta chain was sequenced for a study of Graves' ophthalmopathy and Graves' hyperthyroidism listed by TCRdb under 2018. Regarding the complete study: Peripheral blood samples were taken at the time of initial diagnosis, before any treatment was given. The study used signatures of the TCR beta repertoire to tell Graves' ophthalmopathy apart from Graves' hyperthyroidism and to predict which patients would progress to ophthalmopathy. In total, 135 blood samples were TCR-sequenced: some 40 ophthalmopathy, some 75 hyperthyroidism and approximately 17 hyperthyroidism-to-ophthalmopathy patients. To explore V-J signatures distinguishing ophthalmopathy from hyperthyroidism, a discovery set of roughly 100 patients (fewer than 45 ophthalmopathy, 55 to 60 stable hyperthyroidism) was enrolled. An independent validation cohort comprised 18 hyperthyroidism patients and 15 to 17 patients who later progressed from hyperthyroidism to ophthalmopathy. In about six hyperthyroidism patients, the T-cell repertoires found in thyroid tissue were compared with those found in blood. After sampling, hyperthyroidism patients received methimazole starting at 30 mg daily, and ophthalmopathy patients received high-dose intravenous methylprednisolone. The 75 to 100 discovery patients were randomly split 7:3 into training and test sets. On the study overall, not on this receptor specifically: No statistical method was used to set the sample size in advance, and the investigators knew which group each participant was assigned to. In cross-validation, the 13-signature model distinguished ophthalmopathy from stable hyperthyroidism with around 90% sensitivity and about 81% specificity, while in the test set the corresponding values were about 80% and 75%. Most expanded thyroid clonotypes with frequency above 0.001 were also detected in blood, suggesting blood repertoires may reflect the thyroid immune response. In validation, the model predicted ophthalmopathy progression with 55% to 71% sensitivity and roughly 78% specificity; fewer than 15 predicted patients were CT-confirmed with GO in a median of about 6.2 months.

This clonotype was seen more than once but under ten times. Its antigen specificity is not known. The sample holds no much larger clone one base away, and base qualities are not on file. Including cysteine and phenylalanine, the CDR3 has 17 amino acids. This entry keeps only the CDR3 DNA: 51 bases, framed from base 1. The germline V gene (reference sequence) yields GTSNPN for CDR1 and SVGIG for CDR2. V is trimmed back by 3 bases and J by 8 bases, and the junction contains 18 bases that no gene match accounts for. Ophthalmopathy patients had moderately to severely active disease, Clinical Activity Score of at least 3, NOSPECS grade of at least 4, and disease duration under 3 months. Patients with other autoimmune diseases, uncontrolled infections, pregnancy or lactation were excluded from the study. Clinical symptoms, serum thyroxine, TRAb, thyroid ultrasound and orbital computed tomography were used for diagnosis. Ficoll-Paque density gradient centrifugation was used to isolate PBMCs from about 10 ml of fresh peripheral blood. Trizol reagent was used to extract the total RNA, and its quality was then checked on an Agilent 2100 Bioanalyzer.

For repertoire sequencing, TCR beta CDR3 regions were amplified from RNA transcripts. The first round of RT-PCR was done with HTBI primers and the Qiagen OneStep RT-PCR kit, and was followed by a second round of multiplex PCR, then size selection and purification. Libraries were sequenced paired-end with 100 bp reads on an Illumina HiSeq2000. On the authors' methods: SOAPnuke was used for read processing, and reads with adapters, uncalled bases, a mean Phred below 15, or no exact constant-primer or identifier match were discarded. High-quality paired reads were merged with COPE v1.2.5. Clonotypes were defined as unique nucleotide sequences and were aligned to IMGT TRB V, D and J references using MiTCR v1.1. The analysis was limited to V-J combinations with a frequency above 0.0001, which together covered around 99% of the repertoires. A TCR clonal expansion and chaos score per V-J combination was defined as the ratio of F50 clonal expansion to chaos observed in the TCRdist matrix. Features were reduced by Welch's t-statistics and random forest to some 13 V-J combinations, which fed a naive Bayes classifier. The Morisita-Horn index was used to measure how similar the thyroid and blood repertoires were. The public reads were run again by TCRdb, first through fastp at Q25 and then through MiXCR, and only productive beta chains were kept. When rows share a CDR3 protein, they turn into one entry using the most common DNA and genes. The V and J calls reflect TCRdb's pipeline rather than the authors' work. The sample table holds roughly 500,000 distinct CDR3 sequences, of which around an eighth were seen once. The ten largest clonotypes hold about 9.4% of the sample.

The chain links TRBV30 with TRBJ1-5; TRBD1 fits 8 bases in the junction. This receptor was taken from a woman in her thirties with Graves' ophthalmopathy. Donor details come from another sample of the same person, matched by shared clones. Specimen: blood. The nucleotide sequence reads as follows: TGTGCCTGGAGCGCCGGGATTCGACAGGGGCCTTTGAAGCCCCAGCATTTT. Translated, this gives CAWSAGIRQGPLKPQHF.